These 27 T cell receptor beta chains were sequenced from one sample in a study of CD8 T cells in Susac syndrome. RNA, at about 0.45 to 1 ug, was reverse transcribed with random hexamers. TCRdb recomputed calls from the immunoSEQ multiplex PCR reads with MiXCR, one row per CDR3 protein. The sample gives 130,000 to 150,000 distinct CDR3 sequences, approximately 95% of which show up once; less than 0.085% is in the top ten. Sequenced material: CD4+ T cells from PBMCs. The receptors originated from a human donor with Susac syndrome.

A few counts support this clonotype. V usage is TRBV27 and J usage is TRBJ2-5; 8 bases agree with TRBD2. Germline-derived CDR1 and CDR2 are MNHEY and SMNVEV (reference sequence). The V segment lost 5 bases and the J segment 5 bases; nucleotides outside the gene matches: 4. The CDR3 totals 13 residues. CDR3 sequence reads: CASSVRGGETQYF. As DNA, the CDR3 is TGTGCCAGCAGTGTCCGGGGGGGGGAGACCCAGTACTTC.

The gene calls are TRBV11-2 and TRBJ2-7; D assignment may be TRBD1 or TRBD2 (5 bases each). The CDR3 covers 15 residues. Germline CDR1 and CDR2: SGHAT and FQNNGV. V lost 0 bases and J lost 2, with 11 bases in between. The CDR3 is CASSLDLGRAYEQYF. The CDR3 DNA reads TGTGCCAGCAGCTTAGATCTGGGACGGGCCTACGAGCAGTACTTC.

The gene calls are TRBV12-3 or TRBV12-4 and TRBJ1-1, with D possibly being TRBD1 (5 bases). Trimming pared 3 bases from V and 5 bases from J, leaving 10 bases between. The CDR3 has 13 residues. CDR3 protein: CASSFQGGTEAFF. In nucleotides, the CDR3 is TGTGCCAGCAGTTTCCAGGGAGGGACTGAAGCTTTCTTT.

The V call is TRBV28, the J call TRBJ1-5; TRBD1 aligns across 10 bases. The CDR3 length is 15 residues. The V gene's germline CDR1 is MDHEN and CDR2 SYDVKM. With V trimmed by 5 bases and J by 4 bases, 5 bases remained unmatched. The CDR3 protein is CASSPWTGGNQPQHF. As DNA, the CDR3 is TGTGCCAGCAGTCCCTGGACAGGGGGAAATCAGCCCCAGCATTTT.

The sample holds a few counts of this clonotype. The V and J genes are TRBV28 and TRBJ1-5; D is ambiguous. Germline assignment: CDR1 MDHEN and CDR2 SYDVKM. The CDR3 runs to 14 residues. Between the trimmed V and J ends, which lost 2 bases and 4 bases, there was a span of 9 bases. DNA of the CDR3: TGTGCCAGCAGTTTAGGTCATGTGAATCAGCCCCAGCATTTT. It specifies CASSLGHVNQPQHF.

The chain has TRBV7-9 and TRBJ2-7, with D possibly being TRBD2 (5 bases). CDR3 length equals 12 residues. V was shortened by 5 bases and J by 6 bases, with 11 bases between the two germline ends. The germline CDR1 and CDR2 sequences are SEHNR and FQNEAQ (reference sequence). For the CDR3, the DNA is TGTGCCAGCAGCCGTTCTGAGGGCGAGCAGTACTTC. It codes for CASSRSEGEQYF.

V gene TRBV29-1 combines with J gene TRBJ1-5; 9 positions agree with TRBD1. V lost 7 bases to trimming and J lost 5 bases; unmatched junction nucleotides: 6. In germline, CDR1 is SQVTM, CDR2 ANQGSEA. The CDR3 runs to 13 residues. CDR3 nucleotides: TGCAGCGCTCGGGACAGGGTCGATCAGCCCCAGCATTTT. Translation: CSARDRVDQPQHF.

The rearrangement joins TRBV25-1 to TRBJ2-6; D is ambiguous. Germline V gives CDR1 MGHDK, CDR2 SYGVNS. V shed 3 bases and J shed 0 bases, with 9 bases lying between them. This CDR3 contains 16 residues. Here the CDR3 reads CASSDGVISGANVLTF. DNA for the CDR3: TGTGCCAGCAGTGATGGGGTCATCTCTGGGGCCAACGTCCTGACTTTC.

The genes are TRBV5-6 and TRBJ2-4, with 8 bases lining up with TRBD1. Germline V lookup: CDR1 SGHDT, CDR2 YYEEEE. This CDR3 is 13 amino acids long. The V segment lost 4 bases and the J segment 15 bases; nucleotides outside the gene matches: 12. This CDR3 reads CASSPRTGRQRYF. CDR3 DNA: TGTGCCAGCAGCCCTAGGACAGGGAGGCAGCGGTACTTC.

The chain links TRBV9 to TRBJ1-1; no reliable D call. V was cut by 2 bases and J by 0 bases, with 11 bases left in between. The germline CDR1 and CDR2 sequences are SGDLS and YYNGEE. This CDR3 is built from 15 residues. As DNA, the CDR3 is TGTGCCAGCAGCGTTCAAGGAGGGATGAACACTGAAGCTTTCTTT. It encodes CASSVQGGMNTEAFF.

J is TRBJ2-7 and V is TRBV5-4, with D perhaps TRBD1 or TRBD2 (5 bases each). Per the germline V gene, CDR1 is SGHNT and CDR2 is YYREEE (reference sequence). The V end lost 4 bases, the J end lost 2 bases, and 13 bases lay between the germline ends. The CDR3 runs to 14 residues. CDR3 sequence (DNA): TGTGCCAGCAGCAAACCGGGACCACCCTACGAGCAGTACTTC. Its protein is CASSKPGPPYEQYF.

Only one count was recorded for this clonotype. The chain is built from TRBV19 and TRBJ2-6, with a tentative D call TRBD2 (6 bases). Trimming stripped 5 bases from V and 0 bases from J, with 14 bases between. The CDR3 covers 17 residues. Germline values: CDR1 LNHDA, CDR2 SQIVND (reference sequence). The CDR3 spells CASSLGGVSSGANVLTF. CDR3 nucleotides: TGTGCCAGTAGTTTGGGGGGTGTCAGCTCTGGGGCCAACGTCCTGACTTTC.

This clonotype appeared a single time. V is TRBV10-3 and J is TRBJ1-5; D is unclear. Per germline, CDR1 ENHRY and CDR2 SYGVKD. Trimming removed 2 bases at V and 1 base at J, with 12 bases between. CDR3 size: 16 residues. The CDR3 spells CAISEGAGRSNQPQHF. CDR3 in DNA: TGTGCCATCAGTGAGGGAGCGGGGAGAAGCAATCAGCCCCAGCATTTT.

The CDR3 is CSAPRGDDYGYTF. The CDR3 region has the DNA TGCAGTGCTCCCAGGGGGGACGACTATGGCTACACCTTC. The chain joins TRBV20-1 to TRBJ1-2; TRBD1 matches at 7 bases. V was pared by 5 bases and J by 3 bases, with 6 bases of the junction left unmatched. Germline V lookup: CDR1 DFQATT, CDR2 SNEGSKA (reference sequence). The CDR3 totals 13 residues.

The chain combines TRBV29-1 with TRBJ1-1; perhaps TRBD1 as D (6 bases). With 6 bases removed from V and 1 base from J, the gap between germline ends came to 18 bases. This CDR3 has 15 amino acids. Germline V gives CDR1 SQVTM, CDR2 ANQGSEA. The DNA for the CDR3 is TGCAGCGTGGCGAACAGGGTGCTGACGAACACTGAAGCTTTCTTT. Translating it yields CSVANRVLTNTEAFF.

The rearrangement joins TRBV3-1 to TRBJ2-4; D tentatively reads TRBD1 or TRBD2 (5 bases each). The CDR3 has 15 residues. Trimming removed 4 bases from V and 0 bases from J, with 10 bases in between. Germline CDR1 is LGHDT and CDR2 is YNNKEL (reference sequence). The CDR3 protein is CASSLGTLAKNIQYF. Written as DNA, the CDR3 is TGTGCCAGCAGCCTCGGGACCCTAGCCAAAAACATTCAGTACTTC.

The rearrangement uses TRBV25-1 and TRBJ2-1; the match to TRBD1 covers 8 bases. V lost 5 bases and J lost 1; bases outside the gene matches: 7. This CDR3 region has 16 residues. Germline values: CDR1 MGHDK, CDR2 SYGVNS. The chain's CDR3 is CASSPRGQVSYNEQFF. DNA for the CDR3: TGTGCCAGCAGTCCCCGGGGACAGGTGTCCTACAATGAGCAGTTCTTC.

The rearrangement uses TRBV18 and TRBJ2-2; 9 positions match TRBD2. After removal of 6 bases from V and 2 bases from J, the junction contained 4 bases not matched to a gene. In germline, CDR1 is KGHSH, CDR2 LQKENI. This CDR3 contains 15 residues. The CDR3 spells CASSQTSGNTGELFF. As DNA, the CDR3 is TGTGCCAGCTCGCAGACTAGCGGTAACACCGGGGAGCTGTTTTTT. Using reference TRBV18 and TRBJ2-2 for the parts outside the CDR3, the full variable domain is NAGVMQNPRHLVRRRGQEARLRCSPMKGHSHVYWYRQLPEEGLKFMVYLQKENIIDESGMPKERFSAEFPKEGPSILRIQQVVRGDSAAYFCASSQTSGNTGELFFGEGSRLTVL.

The rearrangement links TRBV5-4 to TRBJ2-1; TRBD1 matches 12 bases. The CDR3 totals 15 residues. Germline assignment: CDR1 SGHNT and CDR2 YYREEE (reference sequence). The junction had 3 bases not matched to a gene; V was cut back by 0 bases and J by 8 bases. The CDR3 here is CASSLEGQGADEQFF. CDR3 DNA: TGTGCCAGCAGCTTGGAGGGACAGGGGGCGGATGAGCAGTTCTTC.

The chain links TRBV18 to TRBJ1-2; a weak D match, TRBD1 (6 bases). This CDR3 is 14 amino acids long. The V end lost 3 bases, the J end lost 2 bases, and 10 bases lay between the germline ends. CDR1 is KGHSH and CDR2 is LQKENI in the germline V gene. The CDR3 loop is CASSPTGQNYGYTF. Here the CDR3 DNA reads TGTGCCAGCTCACCTACAGGGCAGAACTATGGCTACACCTTC.

The gene calls are TRBV12-3 or TRBV12-4 and TRBJ1-1; D remains ambiguous. This CDR3 has 13 amino acids. Trimming left V 1 base short and J 5 bases short, with 8 bases between. The CDR3 DNA reads TGTGCCAGCAGTTTAGAGAGGAGGACTGAAGCTTTCTTT. Translating it yields CASSLERRTEAFF.

This chain connects TRBV6-5 to TRBJ2-3, with 7 bases lining up with TRBD2. CDR3 size: 19 residues. After removal of 0 bases from V and 0 bases from J, the junction contained 12 bases not matched to a gene. CDR1 MNHEY and CDR2 SVGAGI come from the germline V gene. CDR3 in amino acids: CASSYSRRTSGVSTDTQYF. The CDR3 DNA reads TGTGCCAGCAGTTACTCGAGGAGGACGAGCGGGGTGAGCACAGATACGCAGTATTTT.

This chain connects TRBV24-1 to TRBJ2-1; TRBD1 is a possible D gene (6 bases). V was pared by 5 bases and J by 4 bases, with 17 bases between. The CDR3 sequence is 16 residues long. Germline V gene sequence: CDR1 KGHDR, CDR2 SFDVKD. This CDR3 reads CATSGPAQGLYNEQFF. In DNA, the CDR3 is TGTGCCACCAGTGGACCAGCCCAGGGGTTGTACAATGAGCAGTTCTTC.

This sequence joins TRBV24-1 and TRBJ2-3, with TRBD1 matching over 9 bases. The trim removed 3 bases at V and 0 bases at J, leaving 3 bases unmatched. CDR1 and CDR2 (germline): KGHDR, SFDVKD. CDR3 size: 16 residues. CDR3 bases: TGTGCCACCAGTGATCGGACAGGGGCCAGCACAGATACGCAGTATTTT. Protein: CATSDRTGASTDTQYF.

The CDR3 reads CASSLDSTVDTQYF. In DNA form, the CDR3 reads TGTGCCAGCAGCCTAGATTCGACGGTAGATACGCAGTATTTT. The chain couples TRBV7-9 to TRBJ2-3; D is undetermined. The CDR3 spans 14 residues. In germline, CDR1 is SEHNR, CDR2 FQNEAQ (reference sequence). Trimming removed 5 bases from V and 5 bases from J, with 14 bases in between.

The J gene is TRBJ1-1, the V gene TRBV28; D possibly corresponds to TRBD1 (5 bases). The V end lost 5 bases, the J end lost 0 bases, and 10 bases lay between the germline ends. CDR3 length: 14 residues. Germline loops: CDR1 MDHEN, CDR2 SYDVKM. CDR3 bases: TGTGCCAGCAGTCTTAGACAGATGAACACTGAAGCTTTCTTT. Translating gives CASSLRQMNTEAFF.

The rearrangement uses TRBV15 and TRBJ2-5; no clear D gene. V lost 0 bases and J lost 5, with 7 bases in between. The CDR3 contains 13 residues. The V gene's germline CDR1 is LNHNV and CDR2 YYDKDF (reference sequence). The CDR3 region is CATSRDHAETQYF. The CDR3 nucleotides are TGTGCCACCAGCAGAGACCATGCGGAGACCCAGTACTTC.